This record concerns one T cell receptor (beta chain) sequence. What it recognizes is unknown. Data came from immunoSEQ multiplex PCR; TCRdb stores just in-frame clones and leaves some out. Among around 140,000 clones listed, almost 85% were seen once. The source of the sample is a study of T cell responses to AZD1222 COVID-19 vaccine. Overall study results and limits: Without day 14 samples, only post-peak T cell repertoires were studied. Variant regions that are unmutated are reportedly the target of nearly half of spike-specific TCRs. Clonal diversity was possibly underestimated, and the donors were mostly white British, with more females.

Trimming removed 6 bases from V and 1 base from J; junction bases left unmatched: 4. Germline V gene sequence: CDR1 MNHEY, CDR2 SVGAGI. This CDR3 comprises 14 residues. Here the sequenced sample was peripheral blood, taken 28 days after the second dose of the MenACWY control vaccine. The sequence came from an adult who received the MenACWY meningococcal vaccine as a control. The V gene is TRBV6-5, the J gene TRBJ1-1, with 8 bases matching TRBD1. The CDR3 DNA reads as TGTGCCAGCAGAGAGGACAGGGCGAACACTGAAGCTTTCTTT. This gives the protein CASREDRANTEAFF.